Included here is one T cell receptor beta chain sequence, with context. This clonotype was observed a few times. Its antigen is still unknown. Qualities for individual bases were not recorded, and no much larger clone is one base off. Ficoll-Paque density gradient centrifugation was the method used to isolate PBMCs. This entry comes from a study of T-cell memory formation after mild COVID-19 (dated by TCRdb to the early 2020s). A note on the overall study: TCR sequence clusters from the two donors were found to be largely donor specific. In a couple of donors, T-cell clones that expanded and contracted after mild COVID-19 were followed by sequencing TCRalpha and TCRbeta repertoires longitudinally. Two young, previously healthy adult volunteers, one female and one male, were included in the cohort.

The CDR3 runs 16 residues from the cysteine to the valine. Only CDR3 DNA is held: 48 bases, read in frame from base 1. Clipping removes 0 bases from V and 2 bases from J, with 7 as the unmatched junction base count. Looking up the germline V gene yields CDR1 LGHNA and CDR2 YSLEER. Overall study outcomes, separate from this receptor: From day 15 to 85, contracting clones showed balanced CD4/CD8 phenotypes, whereas a second wave of clones that expanded from day 15 to 37 leaned towards CD4+. Whether the second-wave clones peaking on day 37 were SARS-CoV-2 specific was not confirmed. Only a couple of mild cases were covered by the study, and larger cohorts that include severe cases with pre-infection samples were considered necessary. Contracting CD4+ clones turned up mainly in the CM and EM memory subsets, whereas EMRA was where CD8+ clones were enriched. The detection of some responding clones in pre-infection memory suggests that pre-existing cross-reactive memory T cells joined the SARS-CoV-2 response.

The listed sequencing device is Illumina NovaSeq 6000. TCRalpha and TCRbeta cDNA libraries were constructed by 5'RACE with constant-segment primers, with sample barcodes and unique molecular identifiers being introduced. Trizol reagent was used to extract RNA from every sample. The libraries were amplified in two PCR steps, and the second step added a second sample barcode and Illumina TruSeq adapters. Sequencing of libraries was performed on an Illumina NovaSeq with 2 x 150 bp paired-end reads. Turning to the authors' computational methods: Reads were demultiplexed and collapsed into UMI-guided consensus sequences with migec v1.2.7. With mixcr v2.1.11, UMI consensuses were aligned to TRA and TRB V and J templates and assembled into clonotypes. A clonotype was counted as expanded or contracted only if both edgeR and NoisET called the change significant, with noise models trained on biological replicates. For edgeR calls, the thresholds were a false discovery rate-adjusted p below 0.01 and a log2 fold-change of 1. As an exploratory analysis of dynamics, PCA with hierarchical clustering was applied to max-normalized trajectories of the 1000 most abundant clonotypes. Separately sequenced CD4+ and CD8+ repertoires were used to assign a CD4 or CD8 phenotype to each responding clone. TCRdb applied fastp at Q25 and MiXCR to the public reads, then kept only in-frame beta chains. One record per CDR3 amino acid sequence lists the most common genes and DNA. TCRdb's processing, not the authors', yielded these V and J calls. Present in this sample are approximately 340,000 distinct CDR3 sequences, less than 20% of which were seen just once. Clones ranked in the top ten supply around 24% of the sample.

The chain employs TRBV4-3 and TRBJ2-7, and TRBD1 matches 7 of the central bases. Sequencing was carried out using PBMCs or a T cell subset sorted from them (not recorded which). The clonotype originates from a man aged 18-30 years who had mild COVID-19 (a few samples of this study predate the infection). The sample titles of this study are shuffled in the database, so cell type and time point are left out; the donor was told from shared clones. CDR3 sequence: CASSQEYRDRTYEQYV. The bases read TGCGCCAGCAGCCAAGAGTACCGGGACAGAACCTACGAGCAGTACGTC.